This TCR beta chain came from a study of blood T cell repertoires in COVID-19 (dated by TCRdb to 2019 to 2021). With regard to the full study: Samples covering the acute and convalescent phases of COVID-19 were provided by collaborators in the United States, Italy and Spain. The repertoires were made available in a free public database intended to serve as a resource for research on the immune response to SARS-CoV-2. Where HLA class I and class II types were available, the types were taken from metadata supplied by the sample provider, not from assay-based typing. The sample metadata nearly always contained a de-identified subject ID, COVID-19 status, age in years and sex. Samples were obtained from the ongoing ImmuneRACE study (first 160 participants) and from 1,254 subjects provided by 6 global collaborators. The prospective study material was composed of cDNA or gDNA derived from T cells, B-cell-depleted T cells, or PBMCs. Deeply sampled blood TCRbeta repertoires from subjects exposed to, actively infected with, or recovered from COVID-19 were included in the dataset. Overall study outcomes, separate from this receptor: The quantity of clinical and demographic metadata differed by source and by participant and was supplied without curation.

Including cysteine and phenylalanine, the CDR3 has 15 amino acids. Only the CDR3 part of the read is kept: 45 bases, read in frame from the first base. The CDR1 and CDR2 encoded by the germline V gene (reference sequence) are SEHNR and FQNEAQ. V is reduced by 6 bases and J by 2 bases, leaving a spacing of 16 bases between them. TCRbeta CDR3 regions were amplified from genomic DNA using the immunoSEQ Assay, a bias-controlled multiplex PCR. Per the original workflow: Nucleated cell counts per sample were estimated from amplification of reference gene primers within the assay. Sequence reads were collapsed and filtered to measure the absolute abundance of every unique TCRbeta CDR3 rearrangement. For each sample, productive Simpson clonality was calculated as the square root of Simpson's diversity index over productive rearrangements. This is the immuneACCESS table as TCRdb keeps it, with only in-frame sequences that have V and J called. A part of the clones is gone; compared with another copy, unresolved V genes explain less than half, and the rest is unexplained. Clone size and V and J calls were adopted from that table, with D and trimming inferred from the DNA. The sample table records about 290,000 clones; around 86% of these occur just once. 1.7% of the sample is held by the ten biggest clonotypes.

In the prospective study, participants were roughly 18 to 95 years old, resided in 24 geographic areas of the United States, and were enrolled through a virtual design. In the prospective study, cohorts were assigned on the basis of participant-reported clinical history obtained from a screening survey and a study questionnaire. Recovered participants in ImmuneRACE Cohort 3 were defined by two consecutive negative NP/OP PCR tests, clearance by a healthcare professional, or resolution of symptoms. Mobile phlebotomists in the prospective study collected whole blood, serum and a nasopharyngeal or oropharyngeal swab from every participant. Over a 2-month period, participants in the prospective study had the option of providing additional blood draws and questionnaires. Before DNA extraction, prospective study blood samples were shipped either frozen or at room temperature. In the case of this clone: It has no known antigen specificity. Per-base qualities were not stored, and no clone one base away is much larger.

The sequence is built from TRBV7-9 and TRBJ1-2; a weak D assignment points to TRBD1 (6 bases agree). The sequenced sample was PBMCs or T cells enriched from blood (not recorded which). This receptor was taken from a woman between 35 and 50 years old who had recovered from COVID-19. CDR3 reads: CASSINDRLNYGYTF. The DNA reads TGTGCCAGCAGTATAAACGACAGGCTAAACTATGGCTACACCTTC.